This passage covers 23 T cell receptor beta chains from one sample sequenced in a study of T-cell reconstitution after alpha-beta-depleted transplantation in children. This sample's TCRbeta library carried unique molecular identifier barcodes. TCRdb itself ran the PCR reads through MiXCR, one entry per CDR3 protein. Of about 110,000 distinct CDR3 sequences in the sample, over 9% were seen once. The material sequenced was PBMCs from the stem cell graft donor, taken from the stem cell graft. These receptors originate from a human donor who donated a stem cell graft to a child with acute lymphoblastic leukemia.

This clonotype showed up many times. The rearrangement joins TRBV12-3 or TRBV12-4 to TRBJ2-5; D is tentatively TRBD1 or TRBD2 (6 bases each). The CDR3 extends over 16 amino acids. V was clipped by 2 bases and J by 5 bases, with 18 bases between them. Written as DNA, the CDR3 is TGTGCCAGCAGTTTAAGTTTTAGGGGGGCCGGTGAGACCCAGTACTTC. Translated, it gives CASSLSFRGAGETQYF.

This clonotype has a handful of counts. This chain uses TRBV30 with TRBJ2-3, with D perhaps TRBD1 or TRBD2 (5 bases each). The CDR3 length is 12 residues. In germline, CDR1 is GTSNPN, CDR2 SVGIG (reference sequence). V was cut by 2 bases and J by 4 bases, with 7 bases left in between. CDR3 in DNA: TGTGCCTGGAGTATGGGGGCAGATACGCAGTATTTT. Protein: CAWSMGADTQYF.

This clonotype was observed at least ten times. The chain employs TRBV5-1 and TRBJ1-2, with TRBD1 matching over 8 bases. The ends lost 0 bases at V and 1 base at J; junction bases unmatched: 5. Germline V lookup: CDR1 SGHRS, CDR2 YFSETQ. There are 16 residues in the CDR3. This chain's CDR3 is CASSLVAGGLNYGYTF. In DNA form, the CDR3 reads TGCGCCAGCAGCTTGGTTGCAGGGGGCCTTAACTATGGCTACACCTTC. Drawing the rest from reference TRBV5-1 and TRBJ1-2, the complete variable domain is KAGVTQTPRYLIKTRGQQVTLSCSPISGHRSVSWYQQTPGQGLQFLFEYFSETQRNKGNFPGRFSGRQFSNSRSEMNVSTLELGDSALYLCASSLVAGGLNYGYTFGSGTRLTVV.

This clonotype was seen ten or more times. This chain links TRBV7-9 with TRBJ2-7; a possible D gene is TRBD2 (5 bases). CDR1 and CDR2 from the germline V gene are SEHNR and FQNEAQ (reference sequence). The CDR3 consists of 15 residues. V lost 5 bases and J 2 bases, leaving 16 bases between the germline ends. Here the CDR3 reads CASSTRTSLTYEQYF. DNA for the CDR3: TGTGCCAGCAGCACCCGGACTTCACTGACCTACGAGCAGTACTTC. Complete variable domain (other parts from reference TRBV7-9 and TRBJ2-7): DTGVSQNPRHKITKRGQNVTFRCDPISEHNRLYWYRQTLGQGPEFLTYFQNEAQLEKSRLLSDRFSAERPKGSFSTLEIQRTEQGDSAMYLCASSTRTSLTYEQYFGPGTRLTVT.

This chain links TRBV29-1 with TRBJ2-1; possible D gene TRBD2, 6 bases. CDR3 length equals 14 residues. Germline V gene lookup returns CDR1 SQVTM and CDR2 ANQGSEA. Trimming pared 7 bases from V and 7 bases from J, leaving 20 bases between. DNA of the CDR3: TGCAGCGGGAGTGGGGGAGGTTCGCGGAATGAGCAGTTCTTC. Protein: CSGSGGGSRNEQFF.

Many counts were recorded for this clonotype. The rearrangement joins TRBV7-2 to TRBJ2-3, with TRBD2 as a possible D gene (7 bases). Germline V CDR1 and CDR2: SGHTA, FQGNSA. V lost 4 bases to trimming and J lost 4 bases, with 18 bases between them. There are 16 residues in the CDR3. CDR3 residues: CASSSPPGGRADTQYF. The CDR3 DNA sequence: TGTGCCAGCAGCTCCCCCCCGGGGGGCAGGGCAGATACGCAGTATTTT.

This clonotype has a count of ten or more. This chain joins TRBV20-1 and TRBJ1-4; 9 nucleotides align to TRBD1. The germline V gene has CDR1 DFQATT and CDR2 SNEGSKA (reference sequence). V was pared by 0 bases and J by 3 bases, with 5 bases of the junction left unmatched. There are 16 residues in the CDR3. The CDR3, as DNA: TGCAGTGCTAGAGATTCAGGGACAGGGCCTAATGAAAAACTGTTTTTT. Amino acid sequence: CSARDSGTGPNEKLFF.

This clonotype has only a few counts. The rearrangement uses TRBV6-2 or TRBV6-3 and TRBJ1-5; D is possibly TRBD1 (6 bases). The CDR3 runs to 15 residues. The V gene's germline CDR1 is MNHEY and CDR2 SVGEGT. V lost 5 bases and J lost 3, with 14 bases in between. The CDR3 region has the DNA TGTGCCAGCAGTGACAGGCCAGGAAACAATCAGCCCCAGCATTTT. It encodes CASSDRPGNNQPQHF.

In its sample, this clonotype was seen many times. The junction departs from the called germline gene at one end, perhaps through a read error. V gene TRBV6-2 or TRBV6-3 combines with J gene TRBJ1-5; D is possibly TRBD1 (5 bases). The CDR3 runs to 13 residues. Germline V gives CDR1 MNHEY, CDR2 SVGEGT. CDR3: CASSYGGHQPHHF. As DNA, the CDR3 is TGTGCCAGCAGTTACGGCGGACATCAGCCCCACCATTTT.

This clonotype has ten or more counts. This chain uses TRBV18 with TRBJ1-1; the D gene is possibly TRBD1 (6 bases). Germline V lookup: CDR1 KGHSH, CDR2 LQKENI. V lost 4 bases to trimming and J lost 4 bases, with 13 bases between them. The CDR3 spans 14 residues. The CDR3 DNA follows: TGTGCCAGCTCACGGGGCGCGGACAGCACTGAAGCTTTCTTT. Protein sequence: CASSRGADSTEAFF.

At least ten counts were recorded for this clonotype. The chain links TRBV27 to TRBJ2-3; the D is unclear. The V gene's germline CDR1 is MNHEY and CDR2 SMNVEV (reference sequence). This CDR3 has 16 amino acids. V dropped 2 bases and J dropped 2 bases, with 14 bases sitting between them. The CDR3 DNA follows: TGTGCCAGCAGTTTAAAGGGCGACATGCCCACAGATACGCAGTATTTT. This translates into CASSLKGDMPTDTQYF.

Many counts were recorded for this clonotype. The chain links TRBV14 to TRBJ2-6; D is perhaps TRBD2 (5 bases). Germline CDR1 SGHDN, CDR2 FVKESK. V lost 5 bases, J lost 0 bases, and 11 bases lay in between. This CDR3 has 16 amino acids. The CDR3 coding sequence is TGTGCCAGCAGCAGCCGGGGTGGCTCTGGGGCCAACGTCCTGACTTTC. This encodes CASSSRGGSGANVLTF.

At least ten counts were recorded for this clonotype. CDR3 loop: CSASDTHRAGGSDTQYF. CDR3 nucleotides: TGCAGTGCTAGTGACACCCATAGAGCGGGAGGTTCAGATACGCAGTATTTT. This sequence joins TRBV20-1 and TRBJ2-3; TRBD2 matches at 9 bases. V trimming: 3 bases; J trimming: 4 bases; junction bases outside the gene matches: 14. In germline, CDR1 is DFQATT, CDR2 SNEGSKA (reference sequence). CDR3 length: 17 amino acids.

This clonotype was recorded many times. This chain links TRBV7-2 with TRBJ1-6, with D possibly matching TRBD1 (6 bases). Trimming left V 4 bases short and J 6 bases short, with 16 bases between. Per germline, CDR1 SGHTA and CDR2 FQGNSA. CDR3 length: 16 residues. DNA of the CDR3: TGTGCCAGCAGCTCCCTTCAGGGGATGGTTAATTCACCCCTCCACTTT. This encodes CASSSLQGMVNSPLHF.

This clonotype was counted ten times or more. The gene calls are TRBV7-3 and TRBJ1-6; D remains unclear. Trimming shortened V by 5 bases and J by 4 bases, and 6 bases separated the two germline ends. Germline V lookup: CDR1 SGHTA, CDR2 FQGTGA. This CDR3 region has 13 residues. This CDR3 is CASSRGYNSPLHF. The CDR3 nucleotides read TGTGCCAGCAGCCGGGGTTATAATTCACCCCTCCACTTT.

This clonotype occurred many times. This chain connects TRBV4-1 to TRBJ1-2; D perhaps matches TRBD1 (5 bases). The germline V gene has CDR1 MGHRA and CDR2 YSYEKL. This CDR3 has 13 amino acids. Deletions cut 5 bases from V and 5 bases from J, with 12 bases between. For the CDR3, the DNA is TGCGCCAGCAGCGACGGGACGGTTTATGGCTACACCTTC. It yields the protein CASSDGTVYGYTF.

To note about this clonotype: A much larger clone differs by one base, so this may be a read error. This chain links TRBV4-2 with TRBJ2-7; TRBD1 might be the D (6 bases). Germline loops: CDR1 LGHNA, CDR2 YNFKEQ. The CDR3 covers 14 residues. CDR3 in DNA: TGTGCCAGCAGACAAGAGCAAGGGGGCTACGAGCAGTACTTC. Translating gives CASRQEQGGYEQYF.

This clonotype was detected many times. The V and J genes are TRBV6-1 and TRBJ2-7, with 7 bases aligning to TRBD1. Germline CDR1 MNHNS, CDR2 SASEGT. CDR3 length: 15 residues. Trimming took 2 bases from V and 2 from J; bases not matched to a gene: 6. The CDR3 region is CASSEPGTVTYEQYF. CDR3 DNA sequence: TGTGCCAGCAGTGAACCAGGGACAGTAACCTACGAGCAGTACTTC.

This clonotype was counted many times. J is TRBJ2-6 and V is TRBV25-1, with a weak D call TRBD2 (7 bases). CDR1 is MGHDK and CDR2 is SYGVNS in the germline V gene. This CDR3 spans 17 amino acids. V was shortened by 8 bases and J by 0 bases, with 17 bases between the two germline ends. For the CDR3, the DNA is TGTGCCAGCCTTGGAGGGGGGGTCCCCTCTGGGGCCAACGTCCTGACTTTC. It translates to CASLGGGVPSGANVLTF.

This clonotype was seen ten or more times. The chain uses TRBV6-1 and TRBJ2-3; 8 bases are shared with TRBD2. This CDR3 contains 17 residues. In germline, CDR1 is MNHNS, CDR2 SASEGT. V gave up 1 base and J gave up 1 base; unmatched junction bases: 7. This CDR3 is CASSEGGTRLGTDTQYF. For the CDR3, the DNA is TGTGCCAGCAGTGAAGGTGGGACTAGATTGGGCACAGATACGCAGTATTTT.

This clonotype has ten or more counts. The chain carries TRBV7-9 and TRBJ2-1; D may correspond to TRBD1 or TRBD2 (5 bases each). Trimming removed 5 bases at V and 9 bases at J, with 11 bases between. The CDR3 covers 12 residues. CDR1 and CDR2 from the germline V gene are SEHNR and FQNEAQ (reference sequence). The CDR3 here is CASSPGLSEQFF. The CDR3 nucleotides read TGTGCCAGCAGCCCGGGGCTGAGTGAGCAGTTCTTC.

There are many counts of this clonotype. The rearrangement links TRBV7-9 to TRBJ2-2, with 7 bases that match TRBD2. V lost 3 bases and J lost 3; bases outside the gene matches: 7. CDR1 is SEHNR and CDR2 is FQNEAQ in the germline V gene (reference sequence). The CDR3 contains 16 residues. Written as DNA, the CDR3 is TGTGCCAGCAGCTTCAAGCGGGGAGGGGACACCGGGGAGCTGTTTTTT. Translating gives CASSFKRGGDTGELFF.

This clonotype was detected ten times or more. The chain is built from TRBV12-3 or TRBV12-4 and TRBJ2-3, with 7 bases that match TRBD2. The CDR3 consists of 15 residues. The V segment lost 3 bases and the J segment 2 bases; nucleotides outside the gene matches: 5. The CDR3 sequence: CASSFFAGATDTQYF. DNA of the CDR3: TGTGCCAGCAGTTTCTTCGCGGGAGCCACAGATACGCAGTATTTT.